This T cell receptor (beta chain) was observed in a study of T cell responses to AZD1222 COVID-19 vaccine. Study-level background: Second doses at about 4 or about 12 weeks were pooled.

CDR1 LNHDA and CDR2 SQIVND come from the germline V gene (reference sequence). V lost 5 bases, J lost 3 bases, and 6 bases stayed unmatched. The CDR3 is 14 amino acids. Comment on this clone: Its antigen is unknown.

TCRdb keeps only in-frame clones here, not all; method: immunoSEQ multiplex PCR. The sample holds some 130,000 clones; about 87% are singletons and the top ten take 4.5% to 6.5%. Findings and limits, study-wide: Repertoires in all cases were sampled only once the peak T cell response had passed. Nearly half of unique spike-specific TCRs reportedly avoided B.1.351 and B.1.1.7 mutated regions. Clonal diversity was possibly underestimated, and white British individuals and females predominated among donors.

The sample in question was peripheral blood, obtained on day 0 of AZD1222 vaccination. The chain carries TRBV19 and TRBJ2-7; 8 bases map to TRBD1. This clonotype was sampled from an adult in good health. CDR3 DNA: TGTGCCAGTAGTCCACAGGGGGTCGGCTACGAGCAGTACTTC. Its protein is CASSPQGVGYEQYF.